This TCR beta chain was sequenced in a study of Graves' ophthalmopathy and Graves' hyperthyroidism (dated by TCRdb to 2016 to 2019). Broadly, across the study: Peripheral blood samples were taken at the time of initial diagnosis, before any treatment was given. TCR beta repertoire signatures were used to distinguish Graves' ophthalmopathy from Graves' hyperthyroidism and to predict progression to ophthalmopathy. In total, 135 blood samples were TCR-sequenced: roughly 45 ophthalmopathy, roughly 77 hyperthyroidism and about 17 hyperthyroidism-to-ophthalmopathy patients. To explore V-J signatures that separate ophthalmopathy from hyperthyroidism, a discovery set of about a hundred patients was enrolled, consisting of approximately 44 with ophthalmopathy and 57 with stable hyperthyroidism. The independent validation cohort included 18 to 20 hyperthyroidism patients plus 17 patients who later progressed from hyperthyroidism to ophthalmopathy. In more than five hyperthyroidism patients, the T-cell repertoires found in thyroid tissue were compared with those found in blood. Once sampling was done, hyperthyroidism patients were given methimazole at a starting dose of 30 mg daily, while ophthalmopathy patients were given high-dose intravenous methylprednisolone. The 75 to 100 discovery patients were divided at random into training and test sets in a 7:3 ratio. General findings and caveats noted by the study authors: No statistical method was used to predetermine the sample size, and group allocation was not hidden from the investigators. In cross-validation, the 13-signature model distinguished ophthalmopathy from stable hyperthyroidism with less than 90% sensitivity and roughly 84% specificity, while in the test set the corresponding values were 80% and 75%. In validation, the model predicted ophthalmopathy progression with about 64% sensitivity and roughly 72% specificity; some 13 predicted patients were CT-confirmed with GO in a median of approximately six months. Among expanded thyroid clonotypes with frequency above 0.001, most also showed up in blood, which suggests that blood repertoires may reflect the thyroid immune response.

A note on this clonotype: The target of this receptor is not known. A read error is likely, as this CDR3 ends without the conserved phenylalanine or tryptophan.

With termini counted, the CDR3 has 13 amino acids. Only CDR3 DNA is held: 39 bases, read in frame from base 1. V trim: 8 bases; J trim: 6 bases; unmatched bases: 9. Ophthalmopathy patients were characterized by moderately to severely active disease, a Clinical Activity Score of at least 3, a NOSPECS grade of at least 4, and a disease duration under 3 months. Patients with other autoimmune diseases, uncontrolled infections, pregnancy or lactation were excluded. Diagnosis relied on clinical symptoms, serum thyroxine, TRAb, thyroid ultrasound and orbital computed tomography. Using Ficoll-Paque density gradient centrifugation, PBMCs were isolated from 9.5 to 10 ml of fresh peripheral blood. Total RNA was extracted using Trizol reagent, and RNA quality was checked on an Agilent 2100 Bioanalyzer. For repertoire sequencing, TCR beta CDR3 regions were amplified from RNA transcripts. A first-round RT-PCR used HTBI primers with the Qiagen OneStep RT-PCR kit, followed by a second-round multiplex PCR, size selection and purification. Libraries were sequenced paired-end with 100 bp reads on an Illumina HiSeq2000. The paper's data handling went like this. Reads were processed with SOAPnuke, discarding reads with adapters, uncalled bases, mean Phred below 15, or no exact constant-primer or identifier match. COPE v1.2.5 was used to merge high-quality paired reads. Clonotypes were defined as unique nucleotide sequences and were aligned to IMGT TRB V, D and J references using MiTCR v1.1. Only V-J combinations with frequency above 0.0001 were analysed, covering 99.2% of repertoires. For each V-J combination, a TCR clonal expansion and chaos score was defined as F50 clonal expansion divided by the chaos observed in the TCRdist matrix. Welch's t-statistics and random forest were used to narrow the features down to more than 10 V-J combinations, which were then fed into a naive Bayes classifier. The Morisita-Horn index was used to measure how similar the thyroid and blood repertoires were. TCRdb trimmed public reads at Q25 via fastp, called clones via MiXCR and kept in-frame beta chains. Here each entry gathers all rows of one CDR3 protein and keeps the most common genes and DNA. It is TCRdb's table, rather than the study itself, that gives the V and J calls and clone size. This sample lists over 450,000 distinct CDR3 sequences; over 13% were detected once. Together, the top ten hold over 8% of the sample.

The chain was built from TRBV12-3 or TRBV12-4 and TRBJ2-7, and TRBD1 matches 8 of the central bases. The sequence derives from a woman in her twenties or thirties with Graves' ophthalmopathy. Donor details come from another sample of the same person, matched by shared clones. Material for sequencing was blood. The bases read TGTGCCAGCCACTCGGACAGGGCAGGCGAGCAGTACTGC. This sequence encodes CASHSDRAGEQYC.